The sequence of this TCR beta chain was determined in a study of blood T cell repertoires in COVID-19 (dated by TCRdb to the early 2020s). For the study in its entirety: Collaborator samples came from the United States, Italy and Spain and covered acute and convalescent phases of COVID-19. The prospective study material was composed of cDNA or gDNA derived from T cells, B-cell-depleted T cells, or PBMCs. Deeply sampled blood TCRbeta repertoires from subjects exposed to, actively infected with, or recovered from COVID-19 were included in the dataset. The repertoires were released in a freely available public database intended as a resource for research on the immune response to SARS-CoV-2. Samples were obtained from the ongoing ImmuneRACE study (first 160 participants) and from 1,200 or so subjects provided by 6 global collaborators. A de-identified subject ID, COVID-19 status, age in years and sex were almost always included in the sample metadata. Where HLA class I and class II types were available, the types were taken from metadata supplied by the sample provider, not from assay-based typing. General conclusions and limits of the study: How much clinical and demographic metadata was included differed by source and by participant, and the metadata was provided uncurated.

Per the germline V gene (reference sequence), LGHDT is the CDR1 and YNNKEL is the CDR2. The cysteine opens and the phenylalanine closes a CDR3 of 17 amino acids. Only the CDR3 DNA is retained, 51 bases long and in frame from the first base. The trim is 1 base for V and 2 bases for J, with a gap of 17 bases between the germline ends. TCRbeta CDR3 regions were amplified from genomic DNA by means of the immunoSEQ Assay, a bias-controlled multiplex PCR. On the authors' methods: The number of nucleated cells in each sample was estimated by amplification of reference gene primers within the assay. To quantify the absolute abundance of each unique TCRbeta CDR3 rearrangement, sequence reads were collapsed and filtered. For each sample, productive Simpson clonality was calculated as the square root of Simpson's diversity index over productive rearrangements. As stored in TCRdb, this immuneACCESS dataset retains in-frame rearrangements with V and J assigned. A fraction of the clones does not appear; measured against another copy, unresolved V genes explain less than half of the discrepancy, and the remainder lacks a known reason. V, J and clone size reflect that table, while D and trimming were determined from the DNA. The table for this sample lists some 200,000 clones; roughly 81% of them were counted only once. About 10% of the sample belongs to the ten largest clones.

One collaborating source in Seattle enrolled patients during active infection and followed them longitudinally through the course of disease. The collaborating institutions used their own protocols to collect whole blood in K2EDTA tubes. For TCRbeta analysis, collaborator samples were shipped as frozen whole blood, as isolated PBMCs, or as DNA extracted from either sample type. Worth noting for this clone: What this receptor recognizes is not known. No base quality information exists; no much larger clone differs at one position.

Sequenced input: peripheral blood. The TCR was taken from a woman aged 40 to 49 with COVID-19, enrolled during active disease. The chain links TRBV3-1 (or the pseudogene TRBV3-2) with TRBJ1-1; a weak D assignment points to TRBD1 (6 bases agree). CDR3 protein: CASSQGGGLLRNTEAFF. The DNA reads TGTGCCAGCAGCCAAGGCGGGGGGCTGTTGAGAAACACTGAAGCTTTCTTT.